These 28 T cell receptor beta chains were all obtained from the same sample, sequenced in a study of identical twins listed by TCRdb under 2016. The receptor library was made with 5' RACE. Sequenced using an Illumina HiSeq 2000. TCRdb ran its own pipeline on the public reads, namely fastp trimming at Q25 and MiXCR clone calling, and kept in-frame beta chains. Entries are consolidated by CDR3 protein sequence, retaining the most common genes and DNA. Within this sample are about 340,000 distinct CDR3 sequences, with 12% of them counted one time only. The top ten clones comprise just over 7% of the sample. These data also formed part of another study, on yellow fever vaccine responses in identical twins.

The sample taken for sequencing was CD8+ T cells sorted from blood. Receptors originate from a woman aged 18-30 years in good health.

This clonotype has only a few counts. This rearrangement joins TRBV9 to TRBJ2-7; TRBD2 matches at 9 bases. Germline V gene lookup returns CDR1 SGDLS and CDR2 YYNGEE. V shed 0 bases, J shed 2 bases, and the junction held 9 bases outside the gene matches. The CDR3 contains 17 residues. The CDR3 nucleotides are TGTGCCAGCAGCGTAGGCGGGAGGGGGAGTCTGACCTACGAGCAGTACTTC. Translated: CASSVGGRGSLTYEQYF.

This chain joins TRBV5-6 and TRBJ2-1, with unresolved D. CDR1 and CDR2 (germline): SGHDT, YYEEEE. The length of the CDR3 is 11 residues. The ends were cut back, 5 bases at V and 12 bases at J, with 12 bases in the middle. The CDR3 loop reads CASSSGSGQFF. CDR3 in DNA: TGTGCCAGCAGTTCTGGAAGTGGGCAGTTCTTC.

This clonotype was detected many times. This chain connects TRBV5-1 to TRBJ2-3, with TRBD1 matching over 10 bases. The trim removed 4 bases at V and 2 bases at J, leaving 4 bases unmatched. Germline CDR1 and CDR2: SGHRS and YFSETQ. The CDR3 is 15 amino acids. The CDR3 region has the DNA TGCGCCAGCAGCCCCGGGACAGGGGACACAGATACGCAGTATTTT. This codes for CASSPGTGDTDTQYF.

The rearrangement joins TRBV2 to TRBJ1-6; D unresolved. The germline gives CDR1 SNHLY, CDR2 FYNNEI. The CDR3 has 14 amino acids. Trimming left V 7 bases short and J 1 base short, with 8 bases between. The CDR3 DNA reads TGTGCCAGCACGGCCAGATCCTATAATTCACCCCTCCACTTT. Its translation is CASTARSYNSPLHF.

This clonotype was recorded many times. In DNA form, the CDR3 reads TGCAGTGCTAGTGAAGGGAACAGGGGAGCAGATACGCAGTATTTT. Its protein is CSASEGNRGADTQYF. The chain combines TRBV20-1 with TRBJ2-3; 7 positions agree with TRBD1. This CDR3 region has 15 residues. V was clipped by 3 bases and J by 4 bases; unmatched bases: 10. Germline values: CDR1 DFQATT, CDR2 SNEGSKA (reference sequence).

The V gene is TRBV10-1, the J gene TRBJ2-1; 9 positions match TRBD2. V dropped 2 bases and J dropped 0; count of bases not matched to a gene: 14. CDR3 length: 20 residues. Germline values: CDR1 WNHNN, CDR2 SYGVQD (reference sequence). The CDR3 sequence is CASSEPPASGADSSYNEQFF. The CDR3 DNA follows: TGCGCCAGCAGTGAGCCCCCGGCTAGCGGGGCCGATAGCTCCTACAATGAGCAGTTCTTC.

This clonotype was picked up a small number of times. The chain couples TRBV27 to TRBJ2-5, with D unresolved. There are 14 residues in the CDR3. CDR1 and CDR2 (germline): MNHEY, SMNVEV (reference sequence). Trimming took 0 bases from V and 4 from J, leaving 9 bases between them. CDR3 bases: TGTGCCAGCAGTTTATCGAGGCGAGCAGAGACCCAGTACTTC. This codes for CASSLSRRAETQYF.

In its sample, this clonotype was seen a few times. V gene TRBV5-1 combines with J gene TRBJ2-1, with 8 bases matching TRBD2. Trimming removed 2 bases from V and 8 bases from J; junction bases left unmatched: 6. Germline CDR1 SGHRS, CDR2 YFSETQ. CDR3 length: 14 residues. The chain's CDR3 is CASSLSGRVDEQFF. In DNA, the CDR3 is TGCGCCAGCAGCTTAAGCGGGAGAGTCGATGAGCAGTTCTTC.

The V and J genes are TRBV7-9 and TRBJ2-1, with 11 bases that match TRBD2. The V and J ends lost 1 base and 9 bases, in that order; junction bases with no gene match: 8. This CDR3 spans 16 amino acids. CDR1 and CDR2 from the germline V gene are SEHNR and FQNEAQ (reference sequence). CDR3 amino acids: CASSLGSLAGGSEQFF. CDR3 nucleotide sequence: TGTGCCAGCAGCTTAGGGTCCCTAGCGGGGGGCAGTGAGCAGTTCTTC.

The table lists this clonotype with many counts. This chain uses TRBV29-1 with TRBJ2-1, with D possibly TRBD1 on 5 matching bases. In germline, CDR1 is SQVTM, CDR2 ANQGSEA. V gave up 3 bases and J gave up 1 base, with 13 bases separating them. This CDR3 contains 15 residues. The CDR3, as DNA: TGCAGCGTTGAGGGGCTAGTAGGTTCCTACAATGAGCAGTTCTTC. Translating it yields CSVEGLVGSYNEQFF.

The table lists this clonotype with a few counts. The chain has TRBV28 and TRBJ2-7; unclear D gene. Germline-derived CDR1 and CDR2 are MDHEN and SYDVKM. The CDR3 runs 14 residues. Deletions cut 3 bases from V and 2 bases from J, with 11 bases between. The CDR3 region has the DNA TGTGCCAGCAGTTTCCGACACAATCCCTACGAGCAGTACGTC. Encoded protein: CASSFRHNPYEQYV.

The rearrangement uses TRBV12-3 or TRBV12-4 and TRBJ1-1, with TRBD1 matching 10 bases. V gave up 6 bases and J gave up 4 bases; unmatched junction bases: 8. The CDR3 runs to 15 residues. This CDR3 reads CASSPTGGYGTEAFF. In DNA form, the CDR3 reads TGTGCCAGCAGCCCGACAGGGGGCTATGGCACTGAAGCTTTCTTT.

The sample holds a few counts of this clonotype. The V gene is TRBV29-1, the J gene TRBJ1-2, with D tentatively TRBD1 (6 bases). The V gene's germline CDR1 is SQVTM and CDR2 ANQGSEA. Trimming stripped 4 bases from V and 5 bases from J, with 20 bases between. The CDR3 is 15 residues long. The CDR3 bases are TGCAGCGTTGTAACAGCATTGGGGGGGCCGTATGGCTACACCTTC. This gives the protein CSVVTALGGPYGYTF. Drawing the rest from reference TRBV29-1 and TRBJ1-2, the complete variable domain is SAVISQKPSRDICQRGTSLTIQCQVDSQVTMMFWYRQQPGQSLTLIATANQGSEATYESGFVIDKFPISRPNLTFSTLTVSNMSPEDSSIYLCSVVTALGGPYGYTFGSGTRLTVV.

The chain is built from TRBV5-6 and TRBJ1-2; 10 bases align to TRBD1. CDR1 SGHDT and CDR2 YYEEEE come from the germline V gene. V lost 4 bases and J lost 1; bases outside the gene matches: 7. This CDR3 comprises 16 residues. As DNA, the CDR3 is TGTGCCAGCAGCCCGGACGGGACAGGGGTTAACTATGGCTACACCTTC. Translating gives CASSPDGTGVNYGYTF. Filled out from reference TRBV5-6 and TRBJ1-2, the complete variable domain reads DAGVTQSPTHLIKTRGQQVTLRCSPKSGHDTVSWYQQALGQGPQFIFQYYEEEERQRGNFPDRFSGHQFPNYSSELNVNALLLGDSALYLCASSPDGTGVNYGYTFGSGTRLTVV.

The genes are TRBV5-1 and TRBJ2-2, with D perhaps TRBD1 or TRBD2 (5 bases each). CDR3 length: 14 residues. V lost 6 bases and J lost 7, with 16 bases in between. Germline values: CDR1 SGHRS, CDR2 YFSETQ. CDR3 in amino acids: CASMDKGTIGELFF. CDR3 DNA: TGCGCCAGCATGGACAAAGGGACCATCGGGGAGCTGTTTTTT.

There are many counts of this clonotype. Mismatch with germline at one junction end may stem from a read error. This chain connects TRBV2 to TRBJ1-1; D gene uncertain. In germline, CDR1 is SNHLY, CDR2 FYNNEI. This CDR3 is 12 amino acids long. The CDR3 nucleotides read TGTGCCAGTAGTGATTTGGATTCTGAAGCTTTCTTT. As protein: CASSDLDSEAFF. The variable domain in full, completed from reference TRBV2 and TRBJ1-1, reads EPEVTQTPSHQVTQMGQEVILRCVPISNHLYFYWYRQILGQKVEFLVSFYNNEISEKSEIFDDQFSVERPDGSNFTLKIRSTKLEDSAMYFCASSDLDSEAFFGQGTRLTVV.

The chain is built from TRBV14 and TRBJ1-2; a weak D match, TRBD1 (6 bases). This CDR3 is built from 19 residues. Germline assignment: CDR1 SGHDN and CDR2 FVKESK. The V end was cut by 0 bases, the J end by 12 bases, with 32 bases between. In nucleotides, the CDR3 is TGTGCCAGCAGCCAAGATTTCAAGTCCGGGATACAGGGCTTTCTACGACACACCTTC. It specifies CASSQDFKSGIQGFLRHTF.

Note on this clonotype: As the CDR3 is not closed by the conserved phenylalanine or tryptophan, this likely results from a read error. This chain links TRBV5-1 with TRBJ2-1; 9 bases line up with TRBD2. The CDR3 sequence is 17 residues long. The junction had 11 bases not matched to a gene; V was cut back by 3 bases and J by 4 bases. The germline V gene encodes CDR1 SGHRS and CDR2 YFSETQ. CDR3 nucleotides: TGCGCCAGCAGCTCCCCCCTGGCGGGGGGGTTGTACAATGAGCAGTTCTCC. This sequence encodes CASSSPLAGGLYNEQFS.

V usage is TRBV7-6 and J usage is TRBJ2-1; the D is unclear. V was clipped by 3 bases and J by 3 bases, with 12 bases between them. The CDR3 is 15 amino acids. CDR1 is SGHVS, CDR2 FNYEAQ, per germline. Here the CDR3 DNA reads TGTGCCAGCAGCTTCCGAGCAGATCGCTACAATGAGCAGTTCTTC. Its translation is CASSFRADRYNEQFF. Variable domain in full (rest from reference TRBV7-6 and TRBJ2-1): GAGVSQSPRYKVTKRGQDVALRCDPISGHVSLYWYRQALGQGPEFLTYFNYEAQQDKSGLPNDRFSAERPEGSISTLTIQRTEQRDSAMYRCASSFRADRYNEQFFGPGTRLTVL.

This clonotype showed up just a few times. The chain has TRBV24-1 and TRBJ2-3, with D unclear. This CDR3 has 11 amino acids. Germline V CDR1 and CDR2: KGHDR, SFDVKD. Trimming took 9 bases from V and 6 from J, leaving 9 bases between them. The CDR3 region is CATQSQDTQYF. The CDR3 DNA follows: TGTGCCACCCAATCCCAGGATACGCAGTATTTT.

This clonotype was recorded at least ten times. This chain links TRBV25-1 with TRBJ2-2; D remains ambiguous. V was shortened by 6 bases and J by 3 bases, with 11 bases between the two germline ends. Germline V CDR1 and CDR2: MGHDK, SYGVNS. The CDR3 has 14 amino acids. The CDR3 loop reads CASSPVSDTGELFF. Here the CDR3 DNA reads TGTGCCAGCAGCCCCGTATCCGACACCGGGGAGCTGTTTTTT.

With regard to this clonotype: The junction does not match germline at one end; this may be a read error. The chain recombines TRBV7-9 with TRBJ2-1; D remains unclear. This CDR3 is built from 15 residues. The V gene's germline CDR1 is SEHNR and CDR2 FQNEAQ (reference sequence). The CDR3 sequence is CASSYARITYDEQFF. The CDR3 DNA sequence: TGTGCCAGCAGTTACGCTCGGATAACCTACGATGAGCAGTTCTTC.

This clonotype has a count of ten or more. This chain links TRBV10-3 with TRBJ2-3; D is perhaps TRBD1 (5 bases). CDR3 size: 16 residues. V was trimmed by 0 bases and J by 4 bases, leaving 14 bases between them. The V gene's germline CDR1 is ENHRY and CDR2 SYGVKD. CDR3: CAISESPGLVADTQYF. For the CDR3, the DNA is TGTGCCATCAGTGAGTCGCCAGGGTTGGTTGCAGATACGCAGTATTTT.

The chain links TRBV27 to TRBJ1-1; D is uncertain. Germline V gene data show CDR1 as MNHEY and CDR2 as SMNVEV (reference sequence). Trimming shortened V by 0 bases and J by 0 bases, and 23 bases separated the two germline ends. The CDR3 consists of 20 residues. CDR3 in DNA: TGTGCCAGCAGTTTATCCGTAGCCAGGCCCCCCAGCGGCCTGAACACTGAAGCTTTCTTT. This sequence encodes CASSLSVARPPSGLNTEAFF.

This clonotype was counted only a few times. The DNA of the CDR3 is TGTGCCAGCAGCTTACGGGCCTTTAATTCACCCCTCCACTTT. Encoded protein: CASSLRAFNSPLHF. This sequence joins TRBV5-5 and TRBJ1-6; no clear D gene. This CDR3 is built from 14 residues. Germline V gene sequence: CDR1 SGHKS, CDR2 YYEKEE (reference sequence). Trimming took 2 bases from V and 6 from J, leaving 9 bases between them.

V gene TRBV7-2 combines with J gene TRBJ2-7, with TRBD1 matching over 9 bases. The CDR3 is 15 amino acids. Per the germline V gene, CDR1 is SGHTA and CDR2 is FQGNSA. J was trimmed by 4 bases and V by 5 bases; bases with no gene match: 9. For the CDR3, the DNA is TGTGCCAGCAGCGTCGGGACAGGGTCATTTTACGAGCAGTACGTC. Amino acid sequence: CASSVGTGSFYEQYV.

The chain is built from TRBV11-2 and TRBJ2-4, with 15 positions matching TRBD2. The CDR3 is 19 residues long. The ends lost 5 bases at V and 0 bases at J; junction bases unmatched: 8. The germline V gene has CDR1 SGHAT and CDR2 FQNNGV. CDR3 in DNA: TGTGCCAGCAGCGATGGGGGACTAGCGGGAGGTGTAGCCAAAAACATTCAGTACTTC. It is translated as CASSDGGLAGGVAKNIQYF.

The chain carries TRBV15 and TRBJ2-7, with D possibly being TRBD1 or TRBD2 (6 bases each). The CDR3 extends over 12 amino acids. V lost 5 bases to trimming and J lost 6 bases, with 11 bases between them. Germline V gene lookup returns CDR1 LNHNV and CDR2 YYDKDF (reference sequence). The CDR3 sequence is CATSGGGPEQYV. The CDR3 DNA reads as TGTGCCACCAGCGGAGGGGGGCCCGAGCAGTACGTC.